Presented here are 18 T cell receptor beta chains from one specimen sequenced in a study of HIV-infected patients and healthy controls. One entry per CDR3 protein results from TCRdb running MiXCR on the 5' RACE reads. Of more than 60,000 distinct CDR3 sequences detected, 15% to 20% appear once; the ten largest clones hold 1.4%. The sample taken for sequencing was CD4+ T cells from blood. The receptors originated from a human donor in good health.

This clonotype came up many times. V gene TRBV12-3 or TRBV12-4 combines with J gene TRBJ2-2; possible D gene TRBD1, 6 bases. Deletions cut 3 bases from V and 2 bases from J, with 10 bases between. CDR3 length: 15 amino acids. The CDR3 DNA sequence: TGTGCCAGCAGTTTTTCAGGGGTTAACACCGGGGAGCTGTTTTTT. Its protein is CASSFSGVNTGELFF.

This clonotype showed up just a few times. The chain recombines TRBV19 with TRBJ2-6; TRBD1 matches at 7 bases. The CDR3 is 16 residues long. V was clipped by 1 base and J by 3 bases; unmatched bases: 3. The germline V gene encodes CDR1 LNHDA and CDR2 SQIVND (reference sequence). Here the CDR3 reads CASSIGRGLGANVLTF. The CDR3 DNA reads TGTGCCAGTAGTATAGGAAGGGGGCTTGGGGCCAACGTCCTGACTTTC.

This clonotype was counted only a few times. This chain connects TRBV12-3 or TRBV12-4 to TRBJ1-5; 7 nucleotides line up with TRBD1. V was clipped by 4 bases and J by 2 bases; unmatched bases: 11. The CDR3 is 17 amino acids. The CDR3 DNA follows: TGTGCCAGCAGTTCCACAGGGGCCCCAGGAGGCAATCAGCCCCAGCATTTT. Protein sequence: CASSSTGAPGGNQPQHF.

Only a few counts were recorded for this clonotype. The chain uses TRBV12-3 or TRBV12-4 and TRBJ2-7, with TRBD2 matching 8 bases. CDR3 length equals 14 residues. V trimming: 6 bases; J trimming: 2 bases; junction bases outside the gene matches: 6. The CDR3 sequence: CASRITSGPYEQYF. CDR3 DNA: TGTGCCAGCAGGATTACTAGCGGTCCCTACGAGCAGTACTTC.

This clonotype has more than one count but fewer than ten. CDR3 region: CASSLPPLNTQYF. The CDR3 region has the DNA TGCGCCAGCAGCCTGCCACCCCTCAATACGCAGTATTTT. J is TRBJ2-3 and V is TRBV10-2; no firm D call. CDR3 size: 13 residues. Trimming cost V 6 bases and J 7 bases, with 14 bases left between them. CDR1 is WSHSY and CDR2 is SAAADI in the germline V gene.

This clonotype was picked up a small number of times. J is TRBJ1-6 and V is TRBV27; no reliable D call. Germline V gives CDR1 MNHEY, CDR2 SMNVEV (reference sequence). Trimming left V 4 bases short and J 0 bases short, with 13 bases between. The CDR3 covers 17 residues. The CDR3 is CASSSGQGLSYNSPLHF. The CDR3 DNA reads TGTGCCAGCAGTTCGGGCCAAGGTCTCTCCTATAATTCACCCCTCCACTTT.

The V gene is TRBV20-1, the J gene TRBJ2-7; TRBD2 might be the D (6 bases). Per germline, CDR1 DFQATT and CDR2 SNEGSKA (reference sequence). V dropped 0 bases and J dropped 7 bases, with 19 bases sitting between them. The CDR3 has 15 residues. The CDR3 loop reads CSARDPAKLAAEQYF. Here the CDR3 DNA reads TGCAGTGCTAGAGATCCCGCAAAATTAGCGGCGGAGCAGTACTTC.

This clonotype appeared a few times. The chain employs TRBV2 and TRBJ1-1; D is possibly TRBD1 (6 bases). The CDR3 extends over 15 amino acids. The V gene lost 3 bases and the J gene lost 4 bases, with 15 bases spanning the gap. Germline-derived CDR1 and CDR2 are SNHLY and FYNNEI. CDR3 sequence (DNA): TGTGCCAGCAGTGATCTGGTACAGGGCAGCACTGAAGCTTTCTTT. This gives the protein CASSDLVQGSTEAFF.

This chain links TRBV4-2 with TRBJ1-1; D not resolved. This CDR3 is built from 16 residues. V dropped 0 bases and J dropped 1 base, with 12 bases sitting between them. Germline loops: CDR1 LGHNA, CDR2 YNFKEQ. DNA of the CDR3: TGTGCCAGCAGCCAAGATCGTGGCGGTGGGAACACTGAAGCTTTCTTT. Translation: CASSQDRGGGNTEAFF.

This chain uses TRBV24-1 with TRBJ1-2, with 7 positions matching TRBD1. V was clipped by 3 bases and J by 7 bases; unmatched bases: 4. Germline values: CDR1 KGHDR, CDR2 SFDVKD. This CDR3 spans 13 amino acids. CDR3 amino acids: CATSDDRESGYTF. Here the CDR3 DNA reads TGTGCCACCAGTGATGACAGGGAGAGTGGCTACACCTTC.

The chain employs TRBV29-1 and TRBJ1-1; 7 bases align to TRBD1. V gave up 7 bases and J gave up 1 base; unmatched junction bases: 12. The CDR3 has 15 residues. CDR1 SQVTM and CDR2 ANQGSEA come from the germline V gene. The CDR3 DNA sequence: TGCAGCGCTGCAGGGGGGGGGGTGTGGAACACTGAAGCTTTCTTT. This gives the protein CSAAGGGVWNTEAFF.

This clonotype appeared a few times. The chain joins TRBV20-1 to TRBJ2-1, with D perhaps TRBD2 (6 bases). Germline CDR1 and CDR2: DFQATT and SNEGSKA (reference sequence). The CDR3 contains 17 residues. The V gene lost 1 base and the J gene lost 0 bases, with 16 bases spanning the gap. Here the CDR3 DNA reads TGCAGTGCTAGAGGCTCTACGGGAGATCCCTCCTACAATGAGCAGTTCTTC. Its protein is CSARGSTGDPSYNEQFF.

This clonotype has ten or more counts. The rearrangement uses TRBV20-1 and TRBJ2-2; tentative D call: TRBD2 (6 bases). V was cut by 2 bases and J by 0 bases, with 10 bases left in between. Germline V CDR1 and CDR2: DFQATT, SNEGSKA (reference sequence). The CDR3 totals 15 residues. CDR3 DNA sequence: TGCAGTGCTAGACCGGCGGGGACGAACACCGGGGAGCTGTTTTTT. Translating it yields CSARPAGTNTGELFF.

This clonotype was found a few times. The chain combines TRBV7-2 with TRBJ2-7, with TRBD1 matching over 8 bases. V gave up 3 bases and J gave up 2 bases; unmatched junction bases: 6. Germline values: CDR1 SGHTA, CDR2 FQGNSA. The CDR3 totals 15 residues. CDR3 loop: CASSFNRGKTYEQYF. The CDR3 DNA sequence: TGTGCCAGCAGCTTCAACAGGGGGAAAACCTACGAGCAGTACTTC.

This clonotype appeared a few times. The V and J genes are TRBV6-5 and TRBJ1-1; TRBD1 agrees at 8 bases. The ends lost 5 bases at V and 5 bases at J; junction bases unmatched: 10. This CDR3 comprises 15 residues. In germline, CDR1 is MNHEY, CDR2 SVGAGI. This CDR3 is CASSDPGQGWTEAFF. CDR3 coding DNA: TGTGCCAGCAGTGACCCTGGACAGGGATGGACTGAAGCTTTCTTT.

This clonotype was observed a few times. CDR3 protein: CSARDSREGSMNTEAFF. In DNA, the CDR3 is TGCAGTGCTAGAGATTCTAGGGAGGGTTCGATGAACACTGAAGCTTTCTTT. The chain joins TRBV20-1 to TRBJ1-1; D not certain. The germline V gene encodes CDR1 DFQATT and CDR2 SNEGSKA (reference sequence). Trimming removed 0 bases from V and 0 bases from J, with 17 bases in between. CDR3 length: 17 amino acids.

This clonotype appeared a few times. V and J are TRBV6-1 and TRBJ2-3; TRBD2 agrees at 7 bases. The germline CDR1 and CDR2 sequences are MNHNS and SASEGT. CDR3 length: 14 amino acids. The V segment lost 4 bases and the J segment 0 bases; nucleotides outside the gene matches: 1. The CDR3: CASSGTRSTDTQYF. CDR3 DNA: TGTGCCAGCAGTGGGACTAGAAGCACAGATACGCAGTATTTT.

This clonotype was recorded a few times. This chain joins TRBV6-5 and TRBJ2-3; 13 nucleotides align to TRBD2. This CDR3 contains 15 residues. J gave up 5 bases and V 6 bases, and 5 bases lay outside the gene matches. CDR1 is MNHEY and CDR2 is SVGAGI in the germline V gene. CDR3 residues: CASRRLAGGLDTQYF. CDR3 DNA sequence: TGTGCCAGCAGACGACTAGCGGGGGGCCTAGATACGCAGTATTTT.